This TCR beta chain was identified during a study of shared clonotypes between healthy human individuals (dated by TCRdb to between 2020 and 2021). For the study in its entirety: The cohort included three men and two women between 18 and 49 years of age. Between about 0.9 and 8.9 billion PBMCs per donor were obtained by leukapheresis. Libraries were prepared and TCR repertoires were sequenced by different laboratories using diverse techniques, in order to increase sequencing depth and limit assay-specific biases. Per donor, three plates each were used for CD4 naive and CD4 memory, two for CD8 naive, and one for CD8 memory. To estimate repertoire size and how much clonotypes are shared between individuals, the study performed deep sequencing of blood TCR repertoires from roughly five healthy adults.

TCR CDR3 regions were amplified from genomic DNA by multiplex PCR using the deep immunoSEQ assay. Genomic DNA extracted from each cell subset was distributed evenly over all wells of several immunoSEQ 96-well plates, and each plate served as one replicate. For sorted subsets, roughly 200 ng of genomic DNA, equivalent to some 30,000 T cell genomes, went into each replicate PCR. Purified libraries were quantified with a Qubit 3.0 fluorometer, sized on a Bioanalyzer 2100, and re-quantified with the KAPA Library Quantification kit. Every immunoSEQ 96-well plate was sequenced on a dedicated single-read 150-cycle Illumina NextSeq 550 flow cell. From the authors' description of their analysis: The immunoSEQ output contained only junctional sequences without quality scores, so filtering could not match that applied to full-length reads. To assign V/J genes and CDR3, sequences were annotated against IMGT germline references using PyIR, a Python wrapper for IgBLAST v1.9. Reads were removed for weak V/J assignments (E-value above 1e-6), missing CDR3, stop codons, out-of-frame junctions, or ambiguous translated residues. A V3J clonotype was defined by an identical inferred V gene, J gene, and CDR3 amino acid sequence. Percentage overlap between repertoires was calculated by dividing the number of shared unique clonotypes by the size of the smaller repertoire. Repertoire richness was assessed with RTK rarefaction, the Chao1 estimator, and Recon v2.1 estimates of unobserved clonotypes. OLGA was used to compute generation probabilities for all TCRbeta clonotypes that the gDNA method yielded from four donors. TCRdb holds this immuneACCESS table with in-frame rearrangements only. Some clones are missing; in checked studies, unresolved V genes explain under half, and the rest has no known cause. Clone size and V and J calls were adopted from that table, with D and trimming inferred from the DNA. For this sample the table gives about 1 million clones, of which about 70% were detected only once. Of the sample, around 1.4% falls within the top ten clones.

For this clone: What antigen it recognizes has not been identified. No per-base quality is available; no much larger clone lies one base away.

Points the paper makes about the study in general: Across a handful of donors, about 4.5% of naive CD4, roughly 3.5% of naive CD8, 2% to 2.5% of memory CD4, and 0.3% to 0.45% of memory CD8 clonotypes were shared. Incomplete sequencing was indicated by rarefaction of sorted-subset datasets, despite the large sequencing depth. Pairwise subsampling indicated that sequencing depth was expected to affect the degree of clonotype sharing among donors. Clonotypes shared by all four sorted-subset donors showed higher generation probabilities than non-shared clonotypes. Because the study included only a small number of donors, the genetic and exposure-history diversity represented was limited. Estimated clonotype richness was generally larger for naive than for memory subsets. Sampling was restricted to blood, and TCR repertoires in tissues likely differ from the TCR repertoires found in blood.

The donors were healthy, HIV-negative adults who had no recently reported acute infections or vaccinations. All donors were Caucasian adults living in Nashville, Tennessee, USA. Magnetic negative selection was used to enrich CD4+ T cells, after which naive cells were positively selected on CD45RA and the negative fraction became the memory subset. Blood was obtained by leukapheresis, after which PBMCs were separated by Ficoll-Histopaque density gradient centrifugation and cryopreserved in liquid nitrogen vapor phase. Analytical flow cytometry was used to check the purity and quantity of each magnetically sorted T cell population. Genomic DNA was isolated from every sorted fraction and measured by UV absorbance on a Nanodrop 2000c. Counted from cysteine to phenylalanine, this CDR3 has 15 amino acids. Only the CDR3 DNA stays, 45 bases, in frame from base 1. Relative to germline, V is 2 bases shorter and J is 1 base shorter, with 11 bases between their ends. As encoded in the germline V gene (reference sequence), CDR1 is MNHNY while CDR2 is SVGAGI.

This sequence originates from a man younger than 35 in good health. The chain was built from TRBV6-6 and TRBJ1-1; the D segment could be TRBD1, given 5 matching bases. The sample comprised memory CD4+ T cells sorted from blood. This specimen's cell subset or site label, interpreted: CD45RA-negative fraction. The DNA reads TGTGCCAGCAGTTACCTGAGGGGCGGGAACACTGAAGCTTTCTTT. Its protein reads: CASSYLRGGNTEAFF.